The present T cell receptor (beta chain) was sequenced within a study of Graves' ophthalmopathy and Graves' hyperthyroidism. Investigators amplified TCR beta CDR3 regions from RNA transcripts. First-round RT-PCR employed HTBI primers, with a second-round multiplex PCR after it. TCRdb recomputed calls from the multiplex PCR reads with MiXCR, one row per CDR3 protein. The data contain around 520,000 distinct CDR3 sequences, approximately 35% of them singletons. Deletions cut 6 bases from V and 6 bases from J, with 8 bases between. The CDR3 loop spans 12 amino acids. Many counts were recorded for this clonotype.

This chain connects TRBV12-3 or TRBV12-4 to TRBJ2-2; D is uncertain. Specimen: peripheral blood or thyroid tissue (not recorded which). The clonotype originates from an adult man with Graves' hyperthyroidism. CDR3 loop: CASSLRPGELFF. CDR3 nucleotide sequence: TGTGCCAGCAGCTTACGTCCCGGGGAGCTGTTTTTT.